What follows are 14 T cell receptor beta chains derived from one specimen sequenced in a study of blood T cell repertoires in COVID-19. Profiled with immunoSEQ multiplex PCR; TCRdb holds only in-frame clones, not every one. The table has about 180,000 clones, around 80% seen once; the top ten hold around 7%. The sequencing input was peripheral blood. The source of these receptors is a human donor in a cohort sampled during active COVID-19.

The J gene is TRBJ2-1, the V gene TRBV27, with D perhaps matching TRBD2 (7 bases). The V end was cut by 3 bases, the J end by 3 bases, with 12 bases between. CDR3 length: 15 amino acids. The V gene's germline CDR1 is MNHEY and CDR2 SMNVEV (reference sequence). DNA of the CDR3: TGTGCCAGCAGTTTGGTGGGGGGGCTCTACAATGAGCAGTTCTTC. Translation: CASSLVGGLYNEQFF.

The gene calls are TRBV3-1 (or the pseudogene TRBV3-2) and TRBJ1-4; D is undetermined. Germline values: CDR1 LGHDT, CDR2 YNNKEL (reference sequence). This CDR3 spans 15 amino acids. V was trimmed by 0 bases and J by 4 bases, leaving 9 bases between them. CDR3 residues: CASSQDPGINEKLFF. CDR3 bases: TGTGCCAGCAGCCAAGACCCCGGGATTAATGAAAAACTGTTTTTT.

The chain couples TRBV7-9 to TRBJ2-2; D uncertain. Germline loops: CDR1 SEHNR, CDR2 FQNEAQ (reference sequence). The CDR3 sequence is 14 residues long. Trimming stripped 5 bases from V and 4 bases from J, with 11 bases between. CDR3 loop: CASSHRQVTGELFF. The CDR3 bases are TGTGCCAGCAGCCACCGACAAGTCACCGGGGAGCTGTTTTTT.

Of note for this clone: The same CDR3 is also encoded by other DNA sequences in this sample. The V and J genes are TRBV5-4 and TRBJ2-5; TRBD2 aligns across 11 bases. After removal of 5 bases from V and 4 bases from J, the junction contained 1 base not matched to a gene. CDR1 is SGHNT, CDR2 YYREEE, per germline (reference sequence). This CDR3 has 13 residues. The CDR3 DNA is TGTGCCAGCAGTCTAGCGGGGGGAGAGACCCAGTACTTC. It is translated as CASSLAGGETQYF.

V is TRBV11-2 and J is TRBJ2-1; 13 bases are shared with TRBD2. V dropped 0 bases and J dropped 5; count of bases not matched to a gene: 1. The CDR3 has 16 residues. The germline gives CDR1 SGHAT, CDR2 FQNNGV. CDR3 bases: TGTGCCAGCAGCTTAGAACTAGCGGGGGGGAACAATGAGCAGTTCTTC. Translating it yields CASSLELAGGNNEQFF.

The chain joins TRBV5-1 to TRBJ2-2; 7 bases match TRBD1. J lost 1 base, V lost 4 bases, and 13 bases had no gene match. The germline V gene encodes CDR1 SGHRS and CDR2 YFSETQ. This CDR3 is built from 18 residues. DNA of the CDR3: TGCGCCAGCAGCCTCGTTGAAGGGACAGTAGAGAACACCGGGGAGCTGTTTTTT. Its translation is CASSLVEGTVENTGELFF.

The V call is TRBV12-3 or TRBV12-4, the J call TRBJ2-7; tentatively, D is TRBD1 (5 bases). The CDR3 is 12 residues long. The V end lost 4 bases, the J end lost 3 bases, and 7 bases lay between the germline ends. CDR3 region: CASSSDSYEQYF. CDR3 coding DNA: TGTGCCAGCAGTTCCGACAGCTACGAGCAGTACTTC.

Concerning this clone: One end of the junction does not line up with germline, which may come from a read error. The chain couples TRBV12-5 to TRBJ1-1; TRBD1 is a possible D gene (6 bases). The CDR3 extends over 13 amino acids. CDR1 LGHNT and CDR2 FRNRAP come from the germline V gene. CDR3 loop: CASGLVRGTGAFF. The CDR3 nucleotides read TGTGCTAGTGGTTTGGTCAGGGGAACTGGAGCTTTCTTT.

V and J are TRBV3-1 (or the pseudogene TRBV3-2) and TRBJ2-7; possibly TRBD1 for D (6 bases). Germline loops: CDR1 LGHDT, CDR2 YNNKEL (reference sequence). V lost 5 bases to trimming and J lost 1 base, with 12 bases between them. The length of the CDR3 is 14 residues. In DNA, the CDR3 is TGTGCCAGCAGCACCAGGGGCCGGTCCTACGAGCAGTACTTC. Translation gives CASSTRGRSYEQYF.

The chain joins TRBV6-5 to TRBJ1-5; 12 positions agree with TRBD1. Unmatched junction bases numbered 3, after V lost 7 bases and J lost 5 bases. This CDR3 has 14 amino acids. Germline CDR1 MNHEY, CDR2 SVGAGI. The DNA of the CDR3 is TGTGCCAGCATCTGGGACAGGGGGCATCAGCCCCAGCATTTT. Amino acid sequence: CASIWDRGHQPQHF.

The chain uses TRBV6-6 and TRBJ2-2; D remains unclear. The germline gives CDR1 MNHNY, CDR2 SVGAGI (reference sequence). Trimming took off 8 bases at V and 1 base at J, with 8 bases between the two ends. CDR3 length: 13 amino acids. The CDR3 protein is CASRPGNTGELFF. CDR3 coding DNA: TGTGCCAGCCGACCGGGGAACACCGGGGAGCTGTTTTTT.

The chain uses TRBV6-6 and TRBJ1-1; the D gene is possibly TRBD1 (5 bases). The germline V gene has CDR1 MNHNY and CDR2 SVGAGI (reference sequence). The V and J ends lost 2 bases and 9 bases respectively, with 19 bases between them. The CDR3 is 15 amino acids. The CDR3 loop is CASSYRVNGWGQAFF. In DNA form, the CDR3 reads TGTGCCAGCAGTTACCGTGTAAACGGATGGGGCCAAGCTTTCTTT.

This clone was observed a few times. The chain carries TRBV27 and TRBJ1-2, with D perhaps TRBD1 (5 bases). The V gene's germline CDR1 is MNHEY and CDR2 SMNVEV (reference sequence). CDR3 length: 14 amino acids. V shed 4 bases and J shed 6 bases, with 15 bases lying between them. In DNA form, the CDR3 reads TGTGCCAGCAGTTCCCGGACACCAACTGATGGCTACACCTTC. This translates into CASSSRTPTDGYTF.

The chain couples TRBV6-2 or TRBV6-3 to TRBJ2-5; 12 nucleotides align to TRBD2. CDR3 size: 16 residues. With V trimmed by 6 bases and J by 4 bases, 9 bases remained unmatched. Per the germline V gene, CDR1 is MNHEY and CDR2 is SVGEGT. The CDR3 bases are TGTGCCAGCAGCCATTATCTAGCGGGGGGGCGAGAGACCCAGTACTTC. This translates into CASSHYLAGGRETQYF.